This TCR beta chain was recorded in a study of blood T cells in healthy people across ages. Study results and limitations: Diversity figures derived from one million T cells were judged to underestimate the true value. Roughly linearly, TCR beta diversity per million T cells fell as age increased.

Germline CDR1 is SGHRS and CDR2 is YFSETQ. The CDR3 contains 12 residues. With V trimmed by 4 bases and J by 8 bases, 5 bases remained unmatched. This clonotype was found a few times. Its antigen is currently unknown. Alongside a J-beta primer mix, a sample-barcoded 5' primer served in a second PCR lasting 7 to 11 cycles. The authors tagged each cDNA molecule using a template-switch adaptor with 12 random nucleotides. One entry per CDR3 protein results from TCRdb running MiXCR on the 5' RACE reads. The sample yields some 1,500,000 distinct CDR3 sequences, under 55% seen once. This chain connects TRBV5-1 to TRBJ1-2; 7 bases are a match to TRBD1. Specimen: blood. The source is a young woman in good health. In DNA, the CDR3 is TGCGCCAGCAGCGACGGACAGGAGGGCTACACCTTC. It translates to CASSDGQEGYTF.